The 7 T cell receptor beta chains below were found in one sample sequenced in a study of neoadjuvant anti-PD-1 for oral cavity cancer. The method was immunoSEQ multiplex PCR; TCRdb's version includes in-frame clones alone and lacks a portion of them. The sample comprises about 62,000 clones, more than 60% of which are singletons, and 2.6% rests with the top ten. The specimen comprised PBMCs, sampled before nivolumab (anti-PD-1) treatment. The receptors were gathered from a person aged 35 to 85 with oral cavity squamous cell carcinoma.

This chain uses TRBV10-3 with TRBJ1-6; D is uncertain. Germline CDR1 is ENHRY and CDR2 is SYGVKD. The CDR3 covers 13 residues. Deletions cut 3 bases from V and 12 bases from J, with 12 bases between. CDR3 nucleotides: TGTGCCATCAGTGACCCCGCGCAGCAACCCCTCCACTTT. This gives the protein CAISDPAQQPLHF.

Details on this clone: The junction departs from the called germline gene at one end, perhaps through a read error. The chain couples TRBV15 to TRBJ2-7, with D tentatively TRBD1 (5 bases). The germline V gene has CDR1 LNHNV and CDR2 YYDKDF (reference sequence). The CDR3 is 15 residues long. CDR3 amino acids: CATSRDWGGNYEQYF. The CDR3 DNA sequence: TGTGCCACCAGTAGAGATTGGGGCGGAAACTACGAGCAGTACTTC.

The rearrangement joins TRBV5-4 to TRBJ2-1; either TRBD1 or TRBD2 may fit D (5 bases each). V lost 1 base and J 1 base, leaving 15 bases between the germline ends. CDR1 and CDR2 (germline): SGHNT, YYREEE (reference sequence). The CDR3 runs 17 residues. In DNA form, the CDR3 reads TGTGCCAGCAGCTTGCCAGGGAGTTTAGGATCCTACAATGAGCAGTTCTTC. As protein: CASSLPGSLGSYNEQFF.

The chain combines TRBV5-4 with TRBJ2-7, with a tentative D call TRBD1 (5 bases). The CDR3 is 13 residues long. CDR1 is SGHNT, CDR2 YYREEE, per germline (reference sequence). V gave up 1 base and J gave up 4 bases, with 9 bases separating them. In DNA, the CDR3 is TGTGCCAGCAGCTTGAGGGGCTCTTACGAGCAGTACTTC. This codes for CASSLRGSYEQYF.

The V and J genes are TRBV5-6 and TRBJ1-1, with TRBD1 matching 11 bases. This CDR3 contains 16 residues. After removal of 6 bases from V and 5 bases from J, the junction contained 12 bases not matched to a gene. Germline lookup yields CDR1 SGHDT and CDR2 YYEEEE. The CDR3 bases are TGTGCCAGCACCCTACACGGACAGGGGGCTAGGACTGAAGCTTTCTTT. Translation gives CASTLHGQGARTEAFF.

Of note for this clone: A junction end diverges from the germline sequence, so it may reflect a read error. The rearrangement uses TRBV19 and TRBJ1-1; D possibly corresponds to TRBD1 (6 bases). The CDR3 runs to 13 residues. Germline CDR1 and CDR2: LNHDA and SQIVND (reference sequence). CDR3 sequence reads: CASSPLGDTEAFF. CDR3 DNA sequence: TGTGCCAGTAGTCCCCTTGGGGACACGGAAGCTTTCTTT.

The chain uses TRBV5-1 and TRBJ2-3; 10 positions match TRBD2. CDR1 is SGHRS, CDR2 YFSETQ, per germline. The CDR3 consists of 14 residues. Trimming cost V 3 bases and J 6 bases; bases outside gene matches: 4. CDR3 sequence: CASSWGLASDTQYF. DNA for the CDR3: TGCGCCAGCAGCTGGGGACTAGCGTCCGATACGCAGTATTTT.